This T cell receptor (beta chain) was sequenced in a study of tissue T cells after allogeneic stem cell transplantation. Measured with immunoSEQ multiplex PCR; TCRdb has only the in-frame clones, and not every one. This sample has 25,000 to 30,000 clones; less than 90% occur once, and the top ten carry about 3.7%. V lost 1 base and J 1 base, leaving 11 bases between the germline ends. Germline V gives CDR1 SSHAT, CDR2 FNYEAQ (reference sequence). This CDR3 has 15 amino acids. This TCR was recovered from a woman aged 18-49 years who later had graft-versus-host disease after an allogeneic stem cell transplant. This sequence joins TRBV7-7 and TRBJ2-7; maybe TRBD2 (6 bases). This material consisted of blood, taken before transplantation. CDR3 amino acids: CASSLGPGESYEQYF. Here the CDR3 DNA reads TGTGCCAGCAGCTTAGGTCCGGGGGAGTCCTACGAGCAGTACTTC.